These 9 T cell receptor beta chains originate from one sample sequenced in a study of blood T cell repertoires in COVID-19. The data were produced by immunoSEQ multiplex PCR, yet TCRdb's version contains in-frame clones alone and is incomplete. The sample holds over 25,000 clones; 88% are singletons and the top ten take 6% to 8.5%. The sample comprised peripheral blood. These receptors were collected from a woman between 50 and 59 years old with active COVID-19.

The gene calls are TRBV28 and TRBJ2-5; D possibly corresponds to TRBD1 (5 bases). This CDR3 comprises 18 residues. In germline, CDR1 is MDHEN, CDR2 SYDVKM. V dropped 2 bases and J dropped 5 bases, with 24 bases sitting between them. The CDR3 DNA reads TGTGCCAGCAGTTTAAGTATGGGGCGGTCCTCCAAGATTGAGACCCAGTACTTC. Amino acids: CASSLSMGRSSKIETQYF.

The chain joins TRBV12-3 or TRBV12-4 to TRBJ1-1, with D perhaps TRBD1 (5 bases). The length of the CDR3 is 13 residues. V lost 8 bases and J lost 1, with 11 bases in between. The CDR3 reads CASYPRANTEAFF. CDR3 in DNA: TGTGCCAGCTATCCCAGGGCGAACACTGAAGCTTTCTTT.

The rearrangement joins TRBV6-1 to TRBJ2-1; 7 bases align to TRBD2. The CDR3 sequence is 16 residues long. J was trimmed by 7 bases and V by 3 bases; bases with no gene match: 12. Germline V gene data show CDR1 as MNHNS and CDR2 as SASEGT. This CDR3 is CASSDYRGLGQNEQFF. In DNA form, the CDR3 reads TGTGCCAGCAGTGATTACCGCGGACTAGGGCAAAATGAGCAGTTCTTC.

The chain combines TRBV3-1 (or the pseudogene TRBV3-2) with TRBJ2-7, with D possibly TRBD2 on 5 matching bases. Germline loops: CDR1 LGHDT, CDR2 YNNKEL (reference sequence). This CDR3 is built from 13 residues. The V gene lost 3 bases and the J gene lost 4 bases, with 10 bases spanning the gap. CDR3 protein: CASSQSSGYEQYF. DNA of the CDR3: TGTGCCAGCAGCCAGTCCTCGGGGTACGAGCAGTACTTC.

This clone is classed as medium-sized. The CDR3 DNA reads as TGTGCCAGCAGTCCCTGGGGGAGGATCTCCTACAATGAGCAGTTCTTC. Its protein is CASSPWGRISYNEQFF. The V gene is TRBV28, the J gene TRBJ2-1; tentatively, D is TRBD2 (6 bases). V was shortened by 5 bases and J by 0 bases, with 14 bases between the two germline ends. Germline CDR1 and CDR2: MDHEN and SYDVKM. The CDR3 is 16 residues long.

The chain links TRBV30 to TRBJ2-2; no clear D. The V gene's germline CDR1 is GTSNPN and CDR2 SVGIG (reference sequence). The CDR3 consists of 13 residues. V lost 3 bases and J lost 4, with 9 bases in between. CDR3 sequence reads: CAWRARITGELFF. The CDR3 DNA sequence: TGTGCCTGGAGGGCTAGAATCACCGGGGAGCTGTTTTTT.

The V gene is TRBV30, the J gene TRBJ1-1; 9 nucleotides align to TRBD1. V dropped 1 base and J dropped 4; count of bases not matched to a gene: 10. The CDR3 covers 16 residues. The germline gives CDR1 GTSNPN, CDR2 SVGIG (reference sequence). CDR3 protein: CAWSGGQGGGCTEAFF. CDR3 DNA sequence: TGTGCCTGGAGTGGGGGACAGGGAGGGGGTTGCACTGAAGCTTTCTTT.

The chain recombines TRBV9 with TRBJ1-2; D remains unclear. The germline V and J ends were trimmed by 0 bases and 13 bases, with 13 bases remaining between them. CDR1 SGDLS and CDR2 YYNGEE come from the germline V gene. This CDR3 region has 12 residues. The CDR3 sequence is CASSVVAGLLTF. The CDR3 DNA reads TGTGCCAGCAGCGTAGTGGCGGGTCTTCTCACCTTC.

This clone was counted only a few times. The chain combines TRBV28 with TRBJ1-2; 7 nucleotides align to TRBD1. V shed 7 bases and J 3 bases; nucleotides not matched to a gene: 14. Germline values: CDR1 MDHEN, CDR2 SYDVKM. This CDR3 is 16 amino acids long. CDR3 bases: TGTGCCAGCACCTCAATCACCGGGACAGACTACTATGGCTACACCTTC. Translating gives CASTSITGTDYYGYTF.